Presented here are 27 T cell receptor beta chains from one specimen sequenced in a study of T cell responses to AZD1222 COVID-19 vaccine. Produced via immunoSEQ multiplex PCR; TCRdb's table is partial and in-frame only. This sample has fewer than 150,000 clones, with 84% found just once. The specimen was peripheral blood, collected on day 0 of AZD1222 vaccination. All receptors come from an adult in good health.

The V gene is TRBV9, the J gene TRBJ1-1; D is possibly TRBD1 (5 bases). In germline, CDR1 is SGDLS, CDR2 YYNGEE. The CDR3 loop spans 17 amino acids. V shed 0 bases and J shed 0 bases, with 15 bases lying between them. The CDR3 reads CASSVDPQGPLNTEAFF. CDR3 coding DNA: TGTGCCAGCAGCGTAGATCCCCAGGGACCTTTGAACACTGAAGCTTTCTTT. Full variable domain (remainder filled in from reference TRBV9 and TRBJ1-1): DSGVTQTPKHLITATGQRVTLRCSPRSGDLSVYWYQQSLDQGLQFLIQYYNGEERAKGNILERFSAQQFPDLHSELNLSSLELGDSALYFCASSVDPQGPLNTEAFFGQGTRLTVV.

The chain combines TRBV5-1 with TRBJ1-4; tentative D call: TRBD1 (6 bases). Trimming took 0 bases from V and 5 from J, leaving 11 bases between them. The CDR3 sequence is 15 residues long. Germline loops: CDR1 SGHRS, CDR2 YFSETQ. CDR3: CASSLGSTGNEKLFF. As DNA, the CDR3 is TGCGCCAGCAGCTTGGGGAGTACAGGGAATGAAAAACTGTTTTTT.

The chain links TRBV5-1 to TRBJ1-1, with 9 bases identical to TRBD1. CDR3 length: 14 residues. CDR1 SGHRS and CDR2 YFSETQ come from the germline V gene. With V trimmed by 2 bases and J by 8 bases, 7 bases remained unmatched. CDR3 loop: CASSLLPGQGEAFF. As DNA, the CDR3 is TGCGCCAGCAGCTTATTACCGGGACAGGGCGAAGCTTTCTTT. The variable domain in full, completed from reference TRBV5-1 and TRBJ1-1, reads KAGVTQTPRYLIKTRGQQVTLSCSPISGHRSVSWYQQTPGQGLQFLFEYFSETQRNKGNFPGRFSGRQFSNSRSEMNVSTLELGDSALYLCASSLLPGQGEAFFGQGTRLTVV.

The chain employs TRBV15 and TRBJ1-5; D is unclear. The CDR3 length is 15 residues. Germline assignment: CDR1 LNHNV and CDR2 YYDKDF (reference sequence). V was shortened by 0 bases and J by 1 base, with 7 bases between the two germline ends. CDR3 region: CATSRDRGSNQPQHF. In nucleotides, the CDR3 is TGTGCCACCAGCAGAGATAGAGGGAGCAATCAGCCCCAGCATTTT.

The J gene is TRBJ2-1, the V gene TRBV28; D not resolved. There are 16 residues in the CDR3. V lost 7 bases, J lost 3 bases, and 19 bases lay in between. Looked up from germline, CDR1 is MDHEN and CDR2 is SYDVKM. The CDR3 sequence is CASTTSLAHRYNEQFF. The CDR3 DNA sequence: TGTGCCAGCACTACCTCGTTAGCCCATCGCTACAATGAGCAGTTCTTC.

The chain combines TRBV10-3 with TRBJ1-6, with D uncertain. In germline, CDR1 is ENHRY, CDR2 SYGVKD. This CDR3 is built from 15 residues. Between the trimmed V and J ends, which lost 6 bases and 6 bases, there was a span of 15 bases. The CDR3 sequence is CAIRSPQRGNSPLHF. Written as DNA, the CDR3 is TGTGCCATCAGATCCCCCCAACGGGGTAATTCACCCCTCCACTTT.

The rearrangement joins TRBV4-1 to TRBJ1-2; D unclear. Per germline, CDR1 MGHRA and CDR2 YSYEKL. V was shortened by 8 bases and J by 2 bases, with 15 bases between the two germline ends. The CDR3 contains 14 residues. For the CDR3, the DNA is TGCGCCAGCTCCCCCCGCGAGAACAACTATGGCTACACCTTC. This codes for CASSPRENNYGYTF.

The chain employs TRBV5-4 and TRBJ2-7; D gene ambiguous. Germline assignment: CDR1 SGHNT and CDR2 YYREEE (reference sequence). The CDR3 loop spans 14 amino acids. The germline V and J ends were trimmed by 0 bases and 2 bases, with 9 bases remaining between them. The CDR3 nucleotides are TGTGCCAGCAGCTTGGAGGTGACCCCCTACGAGCAGTACTTC. This translates into CASSLEVTPYEQYF.

The chain combines TRBV12-3 or TRBV12-4 with TRBJ1-2; D gene uncertain. The V gene lost 4 bases and the J gene lost 7 bases, with 13 bases spanning the gap. The CDR3 loop spans 13 amino acids. The DNA for the CDR3 is TGTGCCAGCAGTTCGGGCGTCAAGGGTGGCTACACCTTC. Translating gives CASSSGVKGGYTF.

This chain uses TRBV4-1 with TRBJ1-4; D might be TRBD1 (5 bases). Trimming took 0 bases from V and 8 from J, leaving 13 bases between them. Germline V lookup: CDR1 MGHRA, CDR2 YSYEKL. The length of the CDR3 is 15 residues. DNA of the CDR3: TGCGCCAGCAGCCAAGATATCACAGGAGGAGAAAAACTGTTTTTT. Translated: CASSQDITGGEKLFF.

The V call is TRBV7-9, the J call TRBJ1-1, with a possible D match to TRBD1 (6 bases). CDR1 SEHNR and CDR2 FQNEAQ come from the germline V gene (reference sequence). V gave up 3 bases and J gave up 6 bases, with 11 bases separating them. The CDR3 is made up of 13 amino acids. As DNA, the CDR3 is TGTGCCAGCAGCTTGAACGAGGGGGCTGAAGCTTTCTTT. Its protein product is CASSLNEGAEAFF.

The gene calls are TRBV11-2 and TRBJ1-2, with a tentative D call TRBD1 (6 bases). CDR1 SGHAT and CDR2 FQNNGV come from the germline V gene. This CDR3 has 18 amino acids. The ends were cut back, 0 bases at V and 2 bases at J, with 19 bases in the middle. CDR3 DNA: TGTGCCAGCAGCTTAGACGGGGGCTTCATCGGCAGCAACTATGGCTACACCTTC. It yields the protein CASSLDGGFIGSNYGYTF.

This clone has more than one count but fewer than ten. The chain links TRBV19 to TRBJ1-2; TRBD1 matches at 7 bases. In germline, CDR1 is LNHDA, CDR2 SQIVND (reference sequence). The trim removed 2 bases at V and 3 bases at J, leaving 9 bases unmatched. This CDR3 has 16 residues. DNA of the CDR3: TGTGCCAGTAGTATAACAACGACAGGGAGAGACTATGGCTACACCTTC. The encoded protein is CASSITTTGRDYGYTF.

The rearrangement links TRBV27 to TRBJ2-7; 9 nucleotides align to TRBD1. CDR1 is MNHEY and CDR2 is SMNVEV in the germline V gene (reference sequence). V was clipped by 6 bases and J by 5 bases; unmatched bases: 11. This CDR3 is 15 amino acids long. The CDR3 DNA is TGTGCCAGCAGCACCATGGGACAGGGCTTGGACGAGCAGTACTTC. Protein product: CASSTMGQGLDEQYF.

The V call is TRBV19, the J call TRBJ1-1, with TRBD1 matching over 9 bases. The CDR3 sequence is 14 residues long. Per germline, CDR1 LNHDA and CDR2 SQIVND (reference sequence). V dropped 5 bases and J dropped 1; count of bases not matched to a gene: 2. The CDR3 spells CASSAQGANTEAFF. CDR3 nucleotide sequence: TGTGCCAGTAGTGCACAGGGGGCGAACACTGAAGCTTTCTTT.

The rearrangement uses TRBV29-1 and TRBJ1-5, with 8 bases identical to TRBD1. The CDR3 runs 13 residues. The J segment lost 6 bases and the V segment lost 4 bases, leaving 5 bases of the junction unmatched. Germline CDR1 reads SQVTM; CDR2 reads ANQGSEA. DNA for the CDR3: TGCAGCGTTGCAGGGGGCGCAAGTCAGCCCCAGCATTTT. Its translation is CSVAGGASQPQHF.

This clone was counted a single time. This rearrangement joins TRBV5-1 to TRBJ2-2; D ambiguous. Trimming shortened V by 0 bases and J by 2 bases, and 8 bases separated the two germline ends. CDR1 is SGHRS, CDR2 YFSETQ, per germline. The CDR3 runs to 15 residues. The CDR3 nucleotides are TGCGCCAGCAGCTTGGCTCCCCCAAACACCGGGGAGCTGTTTTTT. Its translation: CASSLAPPNTGELFF.

In this sample, this clone turned up a few times. This chain joins TRBV27 and TRBJ2-2, with D uncertain. This CDR3 contains 14 residues. Trimming shortened V by 2 bases and J by 6 bases, and 10 bases separated the two germline ends. From germline, CDR1 is MNHEY and CDR2 SMNVEV (reference sequence). CDR3 sequence (DNA): TGTGCCAGCAGTTTAAGGCCCAACGCCGGGGAGCTGTTTTTT. As protein: CASSLRPNAGELFF.

The chain has TRBV5-8 and TRBJ1-2; no definite D call. Trimming cost V 1 base and J 8 bases, with 6 bases left between them. The CDR3 is 11 amino acids. CDR1 and CDR2 (germline): SGHTS, YDEGEE. In nucleotides, the CDR3 is TGTGCCAGCAGCTTGACTTTCGGCTACACCTTC. Translating gives CASSLTFGYTF.

The chain uses TRBV18 and TRBJ2-2, with D tentatively TRBD1 (6 bases). The CDR3 runs 16 residues. The germline V and J ends were trimmed by 1 base and 0 bases, with 9 bases remaining between them. Germline CDR1 is KGHSH and CDR2 is LQKENI. CDR3 residues: CASSPLGTTNTGELFF. The CDR3, as DNA: TGTGCCAGCTCACCACTGGGGACAACGAACACCGGGGAGCTGTTTTTT.

The table lists this clone with a few counts. The V gene is TRBV2, the J gene TRBJ1-5; D ambiguous. Trimming cost V 4 bases and J 0 bases, with 16 bases left between them. The CDR3 length is 17 residues. Germline loops: CDR1 SNHLY, CDR2 FYNNEI. The CDR3 sequence: CASSVLSTGISNQPQHF. Here the CDR3 DNA reads TGTGCCAGCAGTGTTCTTTCAACGGGTATTAGCAATCAGCCCCAGCATTTT.

This chain connects TRBV9 to TRBJ1-1; no clear D gene. V lost 4 bases and J lost 1, with 14 bases in between. This CDR3 comprises 15 residues. Germline V lookup: CDR1 SGDLS, CDR2 YYNGEE. Here the CDR3 reads CASSPEEQRNTEAFF. As DNA, the CDR3 is TGTGCCAGCAGCCCCGAGGAACAGCGGAACACTGAAGCTTTCTTT.

The V and J genes are TRBV5-1 and TRBJ1-2; 7 positions agree with TRBD1. The CDR3 totals 14 residues. The junction had 9 bases not matched to a gene; V was cut back by 4 bases and J by 6 bases. Germline CDR1 reads SGHRS; CDR2 reads YFSETQ. The CDR3: CASSMDRNRDGYTF. In DNA, the CDR3 is TGCGCCAGCAGCATGGACAGGAATAGAGATGGCTACACCTTC.

This chain joins TRBV19 and TRBJ1-5; tentatively, D is TRBD1 (5 bases). The ends were cut back, 3 bases at V and 5 bases at J, with 23 bases in the middle. Looked up from germline, CDR1 is LNHDA and CDR2 is SQIVND (reference sequence). The CDR3 runs to 18 residues. The CDR3 DNA follows: TGTGCCAGTAGTATCCACGCCGGTGGGGGTAGCGGGGATCAGCCCCAGCATTTT. Its protein product is CASSIHAGGGSGDQPQHF.

This chain connects TRBV6-5 to TRBJ1-2, with 9 positions matching TRBD1. The CDR3 has 14 residues. V lost 6 bases, J lost 5 bases, and 7 bases stayed unmatched. CDR1 is MNHEY, CDR2 SVGAGI, per germline. CDR3 in DNA: TGTGCCAGCAGGGGAACCGGGACAGGGTATGGCTACACCTTC. This gives the protein CASRGTGTGYGYTF.

The chain couples TRBV9 to TRBJ2-1; TRBD1 is a possible D gene (6 bases). Trimming took 3 bases from V and 4 from J, leaving 14 bases between them. Germline assignment: CDR1 SGDLS and CDR2 YYNGEE. CDR3 size: 15 residues. This CDR3 reads CASSGGTGFYNEQFF. The DNA for the CDR3 is TGTGCCAGCAGCGGCGGAACAGGGTTTTACAATGAGCAGTTCTTC.

The chain carries TRBV27 and TRBJ2-7; 9 nucleotides agree with TRBD1. Trimming took 5 bases from V and 4 from J; bases not matched to a gene: 18. Germline V gene data show CDR1 as MNHEY and CDR2 as SMNVEV (reference sequence). There are 18 residues in the CDR3. CDR3 amino acids: CASSHTNPGQGYTYEQYF. As DNA, the CDR3 is TGTGCCAGCAGTCATACCAACCCGGGACAGGGCTATACTTACGAGCAGTACTTC.